This T cell receptor (beta chain) came from a study of T cell changes during pregnancy in multiple sclerosis. Produced via immunoSEQ multiplex PCR; TCRdb's table is partial and in-frame only. Of just over 60,000 clones in the sample, around 93% are singletons; the top ten hold around 2.5%. The CDR3 covers 16 residues. Germline CDR1 reads MGHRA; CDR2 reads YSYEKL. V lost 2 bases to trimming and J lost 5 bases, with 15 bases between them. The rearrangement joins TRBV4-1 to TRBJ2-2; possibly TRBD2 for D (7 bases). The TCR originated in a female donor in good health, enrolled as a control in a pregnancy study. The sample in question was peripheral blood, obtained in the second trimester of pregnancy. The CDR3 loop is CASSQKGGVGTGELFF. The DNA for the CDR3 is TGCGCCAGCAGCCAAAAGGGGGGGGTCGGGACCGGGGAGCTGTTTTTT.